The TCR beta chain under discussion was sequenced for a study of blood T cell repertoires in COVID-19. Study-wide context: Samples of COVID-19 (acute and convalescent) were obtained from the United States, Italy and Spain.

Per the study methods: Nucleated cell counts were estimated from reference gene primer amplification. Profiled with immunoSEQ multiplex PCR; TCRdb holds only in-frame clones, not every one. The V and J calls and the clone size are those of that table, but D and trimming were determined from the DNA. The table includes around 110,000 clones, approximately 84% detected once. V trimming: 3 bases; J trimming: 10 bases; junction bases outside the gene matches: 5. The length of the CDR3 is 12 residues. Germline-derived CDR1 and CDR2 are GTSNPN and SVGIG (reference sequence). The chain recombines TRBV30 with TRBJ1-1; TRBD1 aligns across 10 bases. The clonotype originates from a man between 65 and 79 years old with active or convalescent COVID-19. The sequencing sample was made of peripheral blood. The CDR3 bases are TGTGCCTGGAGCCGGGACAGGGGTGGAGCTTTCTTT. Protein sequence: CAWSRDRGGAFF.